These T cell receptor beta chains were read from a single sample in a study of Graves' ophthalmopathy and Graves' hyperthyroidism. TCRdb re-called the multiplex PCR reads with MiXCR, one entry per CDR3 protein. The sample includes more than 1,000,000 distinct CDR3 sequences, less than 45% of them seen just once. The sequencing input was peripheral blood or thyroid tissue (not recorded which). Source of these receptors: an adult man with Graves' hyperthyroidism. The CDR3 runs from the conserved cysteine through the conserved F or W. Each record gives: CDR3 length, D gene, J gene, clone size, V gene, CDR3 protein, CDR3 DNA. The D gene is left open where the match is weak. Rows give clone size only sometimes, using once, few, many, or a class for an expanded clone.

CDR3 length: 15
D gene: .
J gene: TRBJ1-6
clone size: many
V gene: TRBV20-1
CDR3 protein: CSAISGQGINSPLHF
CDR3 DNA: TGCAGTGCTATCAGCGGTCAGGGAATAAATTCACCCCTCCACTTT

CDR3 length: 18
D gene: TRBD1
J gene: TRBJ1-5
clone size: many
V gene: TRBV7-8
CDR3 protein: CASSFVGAGQASNQPQHF
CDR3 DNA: TGTGCCAGCAGCTTCGTGGGAGCCGGACAGGCGAGCAATCAGCCCCAGCATTTT

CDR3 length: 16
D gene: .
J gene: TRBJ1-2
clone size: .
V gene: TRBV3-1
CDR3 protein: CASNQDPGAPNYGYTF
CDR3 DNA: TGTGCCAGCAACCAAGATCCGGGGGCGCCTAACTATGGCTACACCTTC

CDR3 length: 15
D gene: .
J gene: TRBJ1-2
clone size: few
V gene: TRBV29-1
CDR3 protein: CSVEDRGAGNYGYTF
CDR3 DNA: TGCAGCGTTGAAGACAGGGGCGCCGGAAACTATGGCTACACCTTC

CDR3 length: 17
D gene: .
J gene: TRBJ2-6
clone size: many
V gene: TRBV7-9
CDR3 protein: CASSYNGLRSGANVLTF
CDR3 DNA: TGTGCCAGCAGCTACAATGGACTTCGCTCTGGGGCCAACGTCCTGACTTTC

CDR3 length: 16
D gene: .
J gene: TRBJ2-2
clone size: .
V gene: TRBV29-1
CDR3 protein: CSVEGKEGVNTGELFF
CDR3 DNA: TGCAGCGTTGAAGGGAAGGAGGGGGTCAACACCGGGGAGCTGTTTTTT

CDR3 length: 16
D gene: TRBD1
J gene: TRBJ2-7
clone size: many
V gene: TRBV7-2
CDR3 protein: CASSSNRGDRVPEQYF
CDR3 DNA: TGTGCCAGCAGTTCCAACCGCGGGGACAGGGTACCCGAGCAGTACTTC

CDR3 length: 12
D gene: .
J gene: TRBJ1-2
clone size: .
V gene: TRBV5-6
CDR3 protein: CASSLNPGIYTF
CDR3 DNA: TGTGCCAGCAGCTTAAATCCGGGGATCTACACCTTC

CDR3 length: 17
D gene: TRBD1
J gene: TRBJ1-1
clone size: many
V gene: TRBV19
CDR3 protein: CASSIGQGSYSGTEAFF
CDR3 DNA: TGTGCCAGTAGTATCGGACAGGGGTCGTACAGCGGCACTGAAGCTTTCTTT

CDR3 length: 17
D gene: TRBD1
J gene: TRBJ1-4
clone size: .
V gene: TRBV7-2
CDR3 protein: CASSLSGQGATNEKLLF
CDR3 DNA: TGTGCCAGCAGCTTATCGGGACAGGGTGCAACTAATGAAAAACTGCTTTTT

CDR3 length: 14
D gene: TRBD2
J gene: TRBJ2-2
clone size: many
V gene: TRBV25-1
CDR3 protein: CASSPGGTSGELFF
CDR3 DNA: TGTGCCAGCAGTCCGGGAGGGACGTCCGGGGAGCTGTTTTTT

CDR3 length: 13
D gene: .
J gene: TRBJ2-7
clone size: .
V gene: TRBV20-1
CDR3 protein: CSAIGQTSYEQYF
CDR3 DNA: TGCAGTGCCATCGGACAGACCTCCTACGAGCAGTACTTC

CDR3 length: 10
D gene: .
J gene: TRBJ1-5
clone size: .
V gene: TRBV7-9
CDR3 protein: CASSSRTQHF
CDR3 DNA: TGTGCCAGCAGCTCCCGGACCCAGCATTTT

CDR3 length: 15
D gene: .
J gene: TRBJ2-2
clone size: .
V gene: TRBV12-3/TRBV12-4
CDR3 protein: CASSFGGRNTGELFF
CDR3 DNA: TGTGCCAGCAGTTTCGGGGGAAGAAACACCGGGGAGCTGTTTTTT

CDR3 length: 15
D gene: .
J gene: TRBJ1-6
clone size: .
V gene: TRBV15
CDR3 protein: CATSRDRGRNSPLHF
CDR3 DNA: TGTGCCACCAGCAGAGATAGGGGACGAAATTCACCCCTCCACTTT

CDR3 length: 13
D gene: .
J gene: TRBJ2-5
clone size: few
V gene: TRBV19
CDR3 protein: CATSIGRMGTQYF
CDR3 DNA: TGTGCCACTAGTATCGGGCGGATGGGGACCCAGTACTTC

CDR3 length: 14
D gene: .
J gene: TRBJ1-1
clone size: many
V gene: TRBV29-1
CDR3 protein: CSGGLGASGTEAFF
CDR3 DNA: TGCAGCGGCGGGTTGGGGGCGTCGGGAACTGAAGCTTTCTTT

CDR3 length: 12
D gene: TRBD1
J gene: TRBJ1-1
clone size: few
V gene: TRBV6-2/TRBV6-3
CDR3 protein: CASTNIRQGAFF
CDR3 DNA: TGTGCCAGCACCAACATCCGACAGGGGGCTTTCTTT

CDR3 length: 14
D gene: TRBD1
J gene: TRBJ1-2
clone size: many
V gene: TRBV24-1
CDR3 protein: CATSEDGTGYGYTF
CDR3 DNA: TGTGCCACCAGTGAGGACGGGACAGGCTATGGCTACACCTTC

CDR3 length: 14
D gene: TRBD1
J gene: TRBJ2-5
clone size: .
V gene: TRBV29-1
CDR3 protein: CSVDRGQGEETQYF
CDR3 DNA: TGCAGCGTTGATCGCGGGCAGGGGGAAGAGACCCAGTACTTC

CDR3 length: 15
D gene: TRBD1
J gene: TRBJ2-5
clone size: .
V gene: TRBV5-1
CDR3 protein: CASSLNRDRIETQYF
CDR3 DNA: TGCGCCAGCAGCCTTAACCGGGACAGGATAGAGACCCAGTACTTC

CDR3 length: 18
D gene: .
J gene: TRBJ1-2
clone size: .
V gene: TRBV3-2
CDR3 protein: CASSQRWTDRVAPYGYTF
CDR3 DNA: TGTGCCAGCAGCCAAAGATGGACCGACCGTGTGGCACCCTATGGCTACACCTTC

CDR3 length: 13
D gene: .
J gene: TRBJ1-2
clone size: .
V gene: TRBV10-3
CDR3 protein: CATRSGRGDGYTF
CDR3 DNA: TGTGCCACGCGATCTGGCCGGGGGGATGGATACACCTTC

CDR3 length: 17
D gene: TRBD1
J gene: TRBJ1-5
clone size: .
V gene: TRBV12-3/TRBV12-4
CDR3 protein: CASSTVPWTGANQPQHF
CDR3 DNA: TGTGCCAGCAGTACCGTACCCTGGACAGGGGCGAATCAGCCCCAGCATTTT

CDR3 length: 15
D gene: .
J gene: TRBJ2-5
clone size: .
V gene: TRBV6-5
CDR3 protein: CASSFLGRVDETQYF
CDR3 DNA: TGTGCCAGCAGTTTTCTTGGTAGGGTGGACGAGACCCAGTACTTC

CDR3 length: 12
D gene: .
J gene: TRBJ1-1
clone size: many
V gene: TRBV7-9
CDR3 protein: CAIGRPNTEAFF
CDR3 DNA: TGTGCCATCGGACGACCGAACACTGAAGCTTTCTTT

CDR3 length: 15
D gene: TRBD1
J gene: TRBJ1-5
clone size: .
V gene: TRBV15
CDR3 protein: CAPGAGGLGNQPQHF
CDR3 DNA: TGTGCCCCCGGGGCAGGGGGGCTAGGCAATCAGCCCCAGCATTTT

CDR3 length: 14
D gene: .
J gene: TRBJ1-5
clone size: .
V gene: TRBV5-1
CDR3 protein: CASSPAGPESPQHF
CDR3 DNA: TGCGCCAGCAGCCCGGCCGGCCCCGAATCACCCCAGCATTTT

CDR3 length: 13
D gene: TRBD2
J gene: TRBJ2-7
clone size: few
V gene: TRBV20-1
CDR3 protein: CSARGTSGLEQYF
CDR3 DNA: TGCAGTGCTAGAGGGACTAGCGGTCTCGAGCAGTACTTC

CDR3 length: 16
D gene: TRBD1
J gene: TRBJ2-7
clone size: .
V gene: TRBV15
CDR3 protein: CATSRDKGTGTYEQYF
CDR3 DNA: TGTGCCACCAGCAGAGATAAAGGGACAGGGACCTACGAGCAGTACTTC

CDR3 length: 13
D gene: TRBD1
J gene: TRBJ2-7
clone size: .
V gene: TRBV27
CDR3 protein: CASRGQGRDVEYF
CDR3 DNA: TGTGCCAGCAGGGGACAGGGGAGGGATGTGGAGTACTTC

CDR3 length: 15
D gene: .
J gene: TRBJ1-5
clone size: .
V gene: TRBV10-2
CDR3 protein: CASSEPDSRNQPQHF
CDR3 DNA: TGCGCCAGCAGTGAGCCGGACAGTCGAAATCAGCCCCAGCATTTT

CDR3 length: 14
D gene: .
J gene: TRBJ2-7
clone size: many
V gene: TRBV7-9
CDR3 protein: CASSSSSGDYEQYF
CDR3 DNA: TGTGCCAGCAGCTCCAGTAGCGGAGACTACGAGCAGTACTTC

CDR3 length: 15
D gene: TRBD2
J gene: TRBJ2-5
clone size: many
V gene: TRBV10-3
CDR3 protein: CAISDPAGSQETQYF
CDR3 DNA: TGTGCCATCAGTGATCCAGCGGGGAGCCAAGAGACCCAGTACTTC

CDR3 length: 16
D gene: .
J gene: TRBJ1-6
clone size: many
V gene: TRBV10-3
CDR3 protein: CAISDSRASSRSPLHF
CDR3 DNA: TGTGCCATCAGTGATTCCAGGGCCAGCTCTAGGTCACCCCTCCACTTT

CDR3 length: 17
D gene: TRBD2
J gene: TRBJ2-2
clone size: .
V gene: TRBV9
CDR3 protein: CASSVGSGRGFTGELFF
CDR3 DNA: TGTGCCAGCAGCGTAGGTAGCGGGCGGGGGTTCACCGGGGAGCTGTTTTTT